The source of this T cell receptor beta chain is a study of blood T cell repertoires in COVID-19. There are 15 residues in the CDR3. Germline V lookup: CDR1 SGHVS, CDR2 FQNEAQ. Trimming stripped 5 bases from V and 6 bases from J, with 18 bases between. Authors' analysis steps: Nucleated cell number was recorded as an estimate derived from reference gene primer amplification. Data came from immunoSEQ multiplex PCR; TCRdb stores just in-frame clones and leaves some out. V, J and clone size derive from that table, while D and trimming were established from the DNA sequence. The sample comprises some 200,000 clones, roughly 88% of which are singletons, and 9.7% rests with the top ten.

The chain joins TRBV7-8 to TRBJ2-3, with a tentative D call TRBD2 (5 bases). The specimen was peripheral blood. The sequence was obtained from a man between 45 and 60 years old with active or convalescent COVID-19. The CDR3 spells CASSRTGSPRDTQYF. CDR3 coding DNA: TGTGCCAGCAGCCGAACGGGATCCCCACGGGATACGCAGTATTTT.